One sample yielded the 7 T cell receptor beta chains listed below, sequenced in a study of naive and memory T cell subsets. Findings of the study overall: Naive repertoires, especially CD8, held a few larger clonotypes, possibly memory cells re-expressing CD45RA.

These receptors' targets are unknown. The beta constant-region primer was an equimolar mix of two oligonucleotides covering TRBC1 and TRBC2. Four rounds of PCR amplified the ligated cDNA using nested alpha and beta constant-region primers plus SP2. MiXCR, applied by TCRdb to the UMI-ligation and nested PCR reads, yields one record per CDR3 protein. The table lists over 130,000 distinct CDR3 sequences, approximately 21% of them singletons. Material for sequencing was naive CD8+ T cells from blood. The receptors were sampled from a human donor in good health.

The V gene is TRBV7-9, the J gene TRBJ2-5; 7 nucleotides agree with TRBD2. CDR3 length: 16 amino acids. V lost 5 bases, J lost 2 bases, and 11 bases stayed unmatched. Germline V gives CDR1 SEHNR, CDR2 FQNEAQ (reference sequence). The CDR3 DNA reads TGTGCCAGCAGCCGAGGGTGGGCTAGCGGACAAGAGACCCAGTACTTC. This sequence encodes CASSRGWASGQETQYF.

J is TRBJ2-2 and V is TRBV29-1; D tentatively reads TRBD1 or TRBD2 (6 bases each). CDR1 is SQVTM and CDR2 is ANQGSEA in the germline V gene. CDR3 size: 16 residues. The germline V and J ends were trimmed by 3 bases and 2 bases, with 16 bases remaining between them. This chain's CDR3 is CSVDGKGGLNTGELFF. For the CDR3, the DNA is TGCAGCGTTGACGGAAAAGGGGGGCTTAACACCGGGGAGCTGTTTTTT.

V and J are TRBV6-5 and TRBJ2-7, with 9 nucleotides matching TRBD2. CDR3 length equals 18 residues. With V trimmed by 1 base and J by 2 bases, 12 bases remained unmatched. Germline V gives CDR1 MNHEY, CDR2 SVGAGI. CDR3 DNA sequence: TGTGCCAGCAGTTACTTACCCCCTGGGACTAGCAGCGCCTACGAGCAGTACTTC. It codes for CASSYLPPGTSSAYEQYF.

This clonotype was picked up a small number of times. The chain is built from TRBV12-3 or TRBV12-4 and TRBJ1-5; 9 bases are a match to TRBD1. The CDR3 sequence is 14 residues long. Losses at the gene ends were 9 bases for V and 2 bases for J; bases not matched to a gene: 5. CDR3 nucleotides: TGTGCCAGTCACAGGGGGCTCGGCAATCAGCCCCAGCATTTT. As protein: CASHRGLGNQPQHF.

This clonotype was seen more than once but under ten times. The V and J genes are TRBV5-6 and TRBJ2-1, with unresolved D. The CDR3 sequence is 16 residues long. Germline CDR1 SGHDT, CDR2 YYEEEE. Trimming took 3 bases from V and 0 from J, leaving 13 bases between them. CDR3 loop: CASSSIKLSSYNEQFF. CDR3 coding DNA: TGTGCCAGCAGCTCAATCAAACTGAGCTCCTACAATGAGCAGTTCTTC.

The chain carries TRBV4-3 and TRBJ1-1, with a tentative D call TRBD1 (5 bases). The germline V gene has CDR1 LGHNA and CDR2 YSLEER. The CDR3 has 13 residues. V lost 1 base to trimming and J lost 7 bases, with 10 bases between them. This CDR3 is CASSQVEGREAFF. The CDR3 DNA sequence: TGCGCCAGCAGCCAAGTCGAGGGGCGTGAAGCTTTCTTT.

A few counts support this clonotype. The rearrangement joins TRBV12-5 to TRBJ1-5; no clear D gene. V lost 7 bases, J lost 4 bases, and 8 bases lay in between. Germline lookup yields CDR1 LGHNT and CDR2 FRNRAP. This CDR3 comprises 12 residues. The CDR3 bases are TGTGCTAGTGCCCAATCTAATCAGCCCCAGCATTTT. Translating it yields CASAQSNQPQHF.